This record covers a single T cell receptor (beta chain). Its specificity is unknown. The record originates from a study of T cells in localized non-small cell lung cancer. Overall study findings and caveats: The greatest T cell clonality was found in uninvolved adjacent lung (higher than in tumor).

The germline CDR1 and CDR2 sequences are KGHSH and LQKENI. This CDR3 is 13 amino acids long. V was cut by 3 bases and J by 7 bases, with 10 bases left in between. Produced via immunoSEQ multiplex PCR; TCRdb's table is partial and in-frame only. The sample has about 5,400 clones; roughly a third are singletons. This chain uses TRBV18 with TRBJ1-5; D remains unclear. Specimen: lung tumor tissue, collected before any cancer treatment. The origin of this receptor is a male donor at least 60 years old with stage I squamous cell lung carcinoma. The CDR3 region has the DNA TGTGCCAGCTCACCCGCGGGAGAGCAGCCCCAGCATTTT. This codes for CASSPAGEQPQHF.